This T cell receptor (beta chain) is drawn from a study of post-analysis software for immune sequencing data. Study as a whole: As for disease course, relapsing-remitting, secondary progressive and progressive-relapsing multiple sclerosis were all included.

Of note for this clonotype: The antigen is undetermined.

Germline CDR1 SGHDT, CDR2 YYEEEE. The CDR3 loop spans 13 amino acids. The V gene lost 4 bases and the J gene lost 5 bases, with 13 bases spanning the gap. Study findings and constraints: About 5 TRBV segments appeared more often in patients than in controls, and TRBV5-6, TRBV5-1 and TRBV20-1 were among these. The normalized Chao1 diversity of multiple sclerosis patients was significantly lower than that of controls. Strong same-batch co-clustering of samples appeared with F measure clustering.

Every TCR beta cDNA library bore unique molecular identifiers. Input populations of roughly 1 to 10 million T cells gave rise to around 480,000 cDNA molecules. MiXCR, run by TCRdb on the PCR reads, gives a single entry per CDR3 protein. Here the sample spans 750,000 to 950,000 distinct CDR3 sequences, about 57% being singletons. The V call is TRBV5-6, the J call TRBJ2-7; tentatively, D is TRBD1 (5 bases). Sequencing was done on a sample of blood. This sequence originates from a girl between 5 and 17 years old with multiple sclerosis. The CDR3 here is CASSPTGVHEQYF. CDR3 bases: TGTGCCAGCAGCCCCACAGGCGTCCACGAGCAGTACTTC.